Presented here are 3 T cell receptor beta chains from one specimen sequenced in a study of cytomegalovirus exposure and HLA in healthy donors. It was with 60 Vbeta and 13 Jbeta primers that the PCR ran. TCRdb keeps only in-frame clones here, not all; method: immunoSEQ multiplex PCR. The data contain about 170,000 clones, roughly 71% of them singletons. The sequenced sample was PBMCs. The receptors were sampled from a girl between 5 and 17 years old in good health and CMV-seronegative.

V gene TRBV30 combines with J gene TRBJ2-1; D is perhaps TRBD1 (5 bases). CDR1 and CDR2 (germline): GTSNPN, SVGIG (reference sequence). The CDR3 has 11 amino acids. V dropped 2 bases and J dropped 9 bases, with 8 bases sitting between them. CDR3 nucleotides: TGTGCCTGGAGTCGGACAACTGAGCAGTTCTTC. Protein: CAWSRTTEQFF. Based on the CDR3 plus reference TRBV30 and TRBJ2-1, the full variable domain is SQTIHQWPATLVQPVGSPLSLECTVEGTSNPNLYWYRQAAGRGLQLLFYSVGIGQISSEVPQNLSASRPQDRQFILSSKKLLLSDSGFYLCAWSRTTEQFFGPGTRLTVL.

The chain combines TRBV30 with TRBJ1-1; D gene uncertain. Germline CDR1 and CDR2: GTSNPN and SVGIG (reference sequence). V was cut by 3 bases and J by 0 bases, with 11 bases left in between. This CDR3 spans 14 amino acids. The chain's CDR3 is CAWRNSDLNTEAFF. The CDR3 DNA sequence: TGTGCCTGGAGGAACAGTGATTTGAACACTGAAGCTTTCTTT. The entire variable domain, with the rest obtained from reference TRBV30 and TRBJ1-1, is as follows: SQTIHQWPATLVQPVGSPLSLECTVEGTSNPNLYWYRQAAGRGLQLLFYSVGIGQISSEVPQNLSASRPQDRQFILSSKKLLLSDSGFYLCAWRNSDLNTEAFFGQGTRLTVV.

The J gene is TRBJ2-7, the V gene TRBV13; 8 nucleotides line up with TRBD2. Germline values: CDR1 PRHDT, CDR2 FYEKMQ (reference sequence). The CDR3 has 17 amino acids. The trim removed 5 bases at V and 2 bases at J, leaving 14 bases unmatched. The CDR3: CASSPAGGGGGTYEQYF. CDR3 coding DNA: TGTGCCAGCAGCCCTGCCGGGGGGGGTGGGGGCACCTACGAGCAGTACTTC.